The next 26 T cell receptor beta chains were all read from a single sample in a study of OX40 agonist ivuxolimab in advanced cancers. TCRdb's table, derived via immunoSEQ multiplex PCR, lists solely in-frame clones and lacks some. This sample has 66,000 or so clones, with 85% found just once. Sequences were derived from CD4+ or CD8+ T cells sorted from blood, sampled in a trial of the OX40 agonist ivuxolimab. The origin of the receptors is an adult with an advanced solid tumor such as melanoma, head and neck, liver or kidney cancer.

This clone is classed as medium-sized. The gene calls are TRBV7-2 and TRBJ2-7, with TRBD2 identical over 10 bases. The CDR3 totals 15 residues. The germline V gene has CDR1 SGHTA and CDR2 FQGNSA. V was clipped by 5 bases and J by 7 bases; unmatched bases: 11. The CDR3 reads CASSPPSSGSGEQYF. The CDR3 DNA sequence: TGTGCCAGCAGCCCCCCATCTAGCGGGAGTGGGGAGCAGTACTTC.

CDR3 nucleotides: TGTGCCAGTAGCGTCGGGAGAAGAACAGAGACCCAGTACTTC. Its protein product is CASSVGRRTETQYF. This chain connects TRBV19 to TRBJ2-5; possible D gene TRBD2, 6 bases. The V gene's germline CDR1 is LNHDA and CDR2 SQIVND (reference sequence). The CDR3 runs 14 residues. The germline V and J ends were trimmed by 6 bases and 4 bases, with 15 bases remaining between them.

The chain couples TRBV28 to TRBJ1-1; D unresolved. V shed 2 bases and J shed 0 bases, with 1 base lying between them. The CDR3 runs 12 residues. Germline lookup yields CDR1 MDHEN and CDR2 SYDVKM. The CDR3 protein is CASSLMNTEAFF. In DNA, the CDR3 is TGTGCCAGCAGTTTAATGAACACTGAAGCTTTCTTT.

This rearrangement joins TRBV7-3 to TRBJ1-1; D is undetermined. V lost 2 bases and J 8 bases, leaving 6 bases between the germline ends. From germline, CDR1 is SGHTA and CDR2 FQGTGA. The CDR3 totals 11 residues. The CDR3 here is CASSLALEAFF. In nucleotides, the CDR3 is TGTGCCAGCAGCTTAGCCCTAGAAGCTTTCTTT. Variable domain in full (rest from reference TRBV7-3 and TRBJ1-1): GAGVSQTPSNKVTEKGKYVELRCDPISGHTALYWYRQSLGQGPEFLIYFQGTGAADDSGLPNDRFFAVRPEGSVSTLKIQRTERGDSAVYLCASSLALEAFFGQGTRLTVV.

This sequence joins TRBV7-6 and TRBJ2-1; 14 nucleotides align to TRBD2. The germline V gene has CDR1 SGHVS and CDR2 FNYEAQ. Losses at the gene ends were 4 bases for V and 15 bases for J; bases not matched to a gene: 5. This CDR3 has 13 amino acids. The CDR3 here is CASSSGTSGGPFF. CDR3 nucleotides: TGTGCCAGCAGCTCGGGGACTAGCGGGGGTCCGTTCTTC.

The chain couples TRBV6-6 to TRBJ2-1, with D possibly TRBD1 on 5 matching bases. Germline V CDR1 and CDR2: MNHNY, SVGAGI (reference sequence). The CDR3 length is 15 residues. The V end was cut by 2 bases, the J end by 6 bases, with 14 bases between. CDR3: CASSYGGTTGNEQFF. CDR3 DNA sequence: TGTGCCAGCAGTTACGGTGGCACAACAGGCAATGAGCAGTTCTTC.

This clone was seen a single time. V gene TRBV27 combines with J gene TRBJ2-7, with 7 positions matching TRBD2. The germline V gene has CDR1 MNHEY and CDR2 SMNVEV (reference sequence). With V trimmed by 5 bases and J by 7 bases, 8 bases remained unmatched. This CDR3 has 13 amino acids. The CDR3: CASSRSWREEQYF. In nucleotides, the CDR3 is TGTGCCAGCAGTCGATCCTGGCGGGAGGAGCAGTACTTC.

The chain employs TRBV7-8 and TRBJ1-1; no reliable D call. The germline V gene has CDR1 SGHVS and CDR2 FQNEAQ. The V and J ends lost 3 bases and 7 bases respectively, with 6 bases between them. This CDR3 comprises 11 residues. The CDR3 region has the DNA TGTGCCAGCAGCTTTGACCATGAAGCTTTCTTT. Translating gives CASSFDHEAFF. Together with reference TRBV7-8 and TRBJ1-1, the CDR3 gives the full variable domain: GAGVSQSPRYKVAKRGQDVALRCDPISGHVSLFWYQQALGQGPEFLTYFQNEAQLDKSGLPSDRFFAERPEGSVSTLKIQRTQQEDSAVYLCASSFDHEAFFGQGTRLTVV.

The CDR3 DNA reads as TGTGCCTGTCCGGGGACAGGGTTTGTGGTGGGAGGCTACACCTTC. It is translated as CACPGTGFVVGGYTF. V and J are TRBV30 and TRBJ1-2; 9 nucleotides line up with TRBD1. Per germline, CDR1 GTSNPN and CDR2 SVGIG (reference sequence). The CDR3 extends over 15 amino acids. The J segment lost 8 bases and the V segment lost 6 bases, leaving 16 bases of the junction unmatched.

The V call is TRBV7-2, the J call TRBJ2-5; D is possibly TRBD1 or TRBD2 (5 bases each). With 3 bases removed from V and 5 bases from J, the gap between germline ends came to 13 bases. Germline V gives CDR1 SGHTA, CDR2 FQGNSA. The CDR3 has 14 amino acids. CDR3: CASSFGTPKETQYF. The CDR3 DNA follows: TGTGCCAGCAGCTTCGGGACGCCTAAGGAGACCCAGTACTTC.

CDR3 DNA: TGCGCCAGCAGCTGGGCTAGCGGGGGATCCTACAATGAGCAGTTCTTC. This sequence encodes CASSWASGGSYNEQFF. This chain joins TRBV5-1 and TRBJ2-1; 10 nucleotides align to TRBD2. The trim removed 3 bases at V and 1 base at J, leaving 4 bases unmatched. CDR3 length equals 16 residues. The germline V gene has CDR1 SGHRS and CDR2 YFSETQ.

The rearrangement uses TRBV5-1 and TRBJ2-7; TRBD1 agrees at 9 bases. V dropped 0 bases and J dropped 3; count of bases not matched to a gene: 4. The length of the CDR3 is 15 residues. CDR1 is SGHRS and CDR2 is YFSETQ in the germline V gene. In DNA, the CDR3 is TGCGCCAGCAGCTTGGGGACAGGGGCGAACTACGAGCAGTACTTC. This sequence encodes CASSLGTGANYEQYF.

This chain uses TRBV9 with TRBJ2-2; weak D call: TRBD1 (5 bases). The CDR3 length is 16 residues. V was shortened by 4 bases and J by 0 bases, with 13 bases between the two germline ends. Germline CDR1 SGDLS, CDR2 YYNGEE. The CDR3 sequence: CASSTRTPANTGELFF. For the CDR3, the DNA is TGTGCCAGCAGCACCCGGACACCCGCGAACACCGGGGAGCTGTTTTTT.

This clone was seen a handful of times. CDR3 loop: CASSLETSGSLGEQYF. CDR3 bases: TGTGCCAGCAGTTTAGAGACTAGCGGGAGCTTAGGTGAGCAGTACTTC. The chain joins TRBV28 to TRBJ2-7, with 12 bases lining up with TRBD2. The V segment lost 2 bases and the J segment 7 bases; nucleotides outside the gene matches: 9. Germline CDR1 and CDR2: MDHEN and SYDVKM. The CDR3 is 16 amino acids.

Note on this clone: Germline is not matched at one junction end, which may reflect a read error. The CDR3: CASSLDIGVSEIF. The DNA of the CDR3 is TGTGCCAGCAGCTTAGATATAGGAGTATCGGAGATCTTC. The genes are TRBV11-2 and TRBJ2-1; D remains unclear. The CDR3 is made up of 13 amino acids. Looked up from germline, CDR1 is SGHAT and CDR2 is FQNNGV.

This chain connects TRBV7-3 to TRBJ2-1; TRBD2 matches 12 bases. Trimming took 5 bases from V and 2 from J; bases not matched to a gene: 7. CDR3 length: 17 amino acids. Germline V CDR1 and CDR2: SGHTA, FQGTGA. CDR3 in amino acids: CASSQPGLAGTYNEQFF. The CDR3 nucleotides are TGTGCCAGCAGCCAACCAGGACTAGCGGGGACCTACAATGAGCAGTTCTTC.

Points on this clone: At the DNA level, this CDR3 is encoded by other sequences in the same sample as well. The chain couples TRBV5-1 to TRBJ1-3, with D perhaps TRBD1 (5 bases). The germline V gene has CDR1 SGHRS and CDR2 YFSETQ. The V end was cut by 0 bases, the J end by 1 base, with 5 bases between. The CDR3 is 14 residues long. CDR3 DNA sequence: TGCGCCAGCAGCTTGGAGGGGTCTGGAAACACCATATATTTT. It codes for CASSLEGSGNTIYF. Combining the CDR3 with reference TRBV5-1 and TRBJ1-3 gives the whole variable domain KAGVTQTPRYLIKTRGQQVTLSCSPISGHRSVSWYQQTPGQGLQFLFEYFSETQRNKGNFPGRFSGRQFSNSRSEMNVSTLELGDSALYLCASSLEGSGNTIYFGEGSWLTVV.

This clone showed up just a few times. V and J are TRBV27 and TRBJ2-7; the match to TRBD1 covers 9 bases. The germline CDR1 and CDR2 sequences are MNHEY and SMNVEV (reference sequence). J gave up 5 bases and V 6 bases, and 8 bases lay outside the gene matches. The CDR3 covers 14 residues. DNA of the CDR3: TGTGCCAGCAGCACAGGACAGGGGTGGAACGAGCAGTACTTC. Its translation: CASSTGQGWNEQYF.

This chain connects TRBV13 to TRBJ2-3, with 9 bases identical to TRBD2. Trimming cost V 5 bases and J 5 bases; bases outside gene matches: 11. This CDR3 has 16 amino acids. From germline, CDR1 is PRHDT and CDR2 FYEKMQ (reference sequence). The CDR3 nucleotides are TGTGCCAGCAGCCCCCTGGGTAGCGGGGGTGGAGATACGCAGTATTTT. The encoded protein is CASSPLGSGGGDTQYF.

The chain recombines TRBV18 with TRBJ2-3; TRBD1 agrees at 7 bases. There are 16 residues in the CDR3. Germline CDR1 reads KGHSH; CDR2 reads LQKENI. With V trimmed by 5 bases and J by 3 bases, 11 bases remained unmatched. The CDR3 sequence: CASSSASTGLTDTQYF. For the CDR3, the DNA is TGTGCCAGCTCATCAGCATCGACAGGGTTGACAGATACGCAGTATTTT. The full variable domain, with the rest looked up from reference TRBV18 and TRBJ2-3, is NAGVMQNPRHLVRRRGQEARLRCSPMKGHSHVYWYRQLPEEGLKFMVYLQKENIIDESGMPKERFSAEFPKEGPSILRIQQVVRGDSAAYFCASSSASTGLTDTQYFGPGTRLTVL.

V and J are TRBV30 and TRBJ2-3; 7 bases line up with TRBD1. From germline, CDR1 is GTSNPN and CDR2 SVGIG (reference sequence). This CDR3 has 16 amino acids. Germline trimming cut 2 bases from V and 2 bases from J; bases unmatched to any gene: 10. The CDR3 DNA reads TGTGCCTGGAGTACAGTACAGGGGCTATTCACAGATACGCAGTATTTT. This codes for CAWSTVQGLFTDTQYF.

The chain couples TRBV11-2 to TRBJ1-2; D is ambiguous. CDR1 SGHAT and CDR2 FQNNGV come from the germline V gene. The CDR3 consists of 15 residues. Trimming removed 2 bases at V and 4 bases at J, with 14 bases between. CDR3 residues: CASSLLGKFFYGYTF. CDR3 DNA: TGTGCCAGCAGCTTATTGGGCAAATTTTTCTATGGCTACACCTTC.

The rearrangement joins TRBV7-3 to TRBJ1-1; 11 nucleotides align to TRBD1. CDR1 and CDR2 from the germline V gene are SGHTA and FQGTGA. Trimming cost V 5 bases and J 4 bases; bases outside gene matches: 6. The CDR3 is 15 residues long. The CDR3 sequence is CASSLGTGGSTEAFF. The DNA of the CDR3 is TGTGCCAGCAGCCTAGGGACAGGGGGATCCACTGAAGCTTTCTTT.

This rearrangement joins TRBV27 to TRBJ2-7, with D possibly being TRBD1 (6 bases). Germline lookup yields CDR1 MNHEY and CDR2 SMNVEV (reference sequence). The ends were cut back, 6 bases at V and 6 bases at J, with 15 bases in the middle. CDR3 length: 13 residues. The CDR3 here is CASRSLDRPEQYF. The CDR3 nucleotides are TGTGCCAGCAGGTCCTTGGACAGACCCGAGCAGTACTTC.

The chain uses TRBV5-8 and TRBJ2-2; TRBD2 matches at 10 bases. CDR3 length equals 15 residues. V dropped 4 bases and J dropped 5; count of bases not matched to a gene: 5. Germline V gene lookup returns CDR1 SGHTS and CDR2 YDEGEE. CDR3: CASSVLAGRTGELFF. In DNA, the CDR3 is TGTGCCAGCAGCGTACTAGCGGGGAGGACCGGGGAGCTGTTTTTT.

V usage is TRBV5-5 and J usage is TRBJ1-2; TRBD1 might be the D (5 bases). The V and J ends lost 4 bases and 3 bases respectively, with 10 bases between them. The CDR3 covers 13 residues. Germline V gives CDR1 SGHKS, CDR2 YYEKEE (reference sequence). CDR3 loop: CASSLDSYYGYTF. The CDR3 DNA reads TGTGCCAGCAGCCTTGACAGTTACTATGGCTACACCTTC.